The 29 T cell receptor beta chains given below trace back to one sample, sequenced in a study of graft-versus-host responses after intestinal transplantation. Here immunoSEQ multiplex PCR was the method, and the copy in TCRdb shows in-frame clones only, minus some. The sample has approximately 89,000 clones; 90% to 95% are singletons. Their target antigens are unknown. The sequenced sample was unstimulated CD4+ T cells sorted from spleen or lymph node cells, obtained before intestinal transplant. Receptor source: a human donor who received an intestinal transplant.

The chain recombines TRBV5-3 with TRBJ1-1; D gene uncertain. TRBV5-3 falls under the ORF class, with uncertain function. CDR3 length: 14 amino acids. Trimming took off 0 bases at V and 4 bases at J, with 10 bases between the two ends. The CDR3 DNA is TGTGCCAGAAGCTTGGTCTCGGTGAGCACTGAAGCTTTCTTT. This gives the protein CARSLVSVSTEAFF.

The J gene is TRBJ1-3, the V gene TRBV5-1; 8 nucleotides match TRBD1. After removal of 0 bases from V and 6 bases from J, the junction contained 2 bases not matched to a gene. The CDR3 is 14 amino acids. From germline, CDR1 is SGHRS and CDR2 YFSETQ. The CDR3 here is CASSLVQGANTIYF. CDR3 coding DNA: TGCGCCAGCAGCTTGGTTCAGGGGGCAAACACCATATATTTT.

The chain has TRBV25-1 and TRBJ1-3; no firm D call. Germline V CDR1 and CDR2: MGHDK, SYGVNS. V lost 5 bases, J lost 1 base, and 9 bases lay in between. The CDR3 covers 14 residues. CDR3 protein: CASSFSSSGNTIYF. The CDR3 region has the DNA TGTGCCAGCAGTTTCTCCAGTTCTGGAAACACCATATATTTT.

The chain recombines TRBV6-1 with TRBJ1-5; D is possibly TRBD1 (6 bases). The CDR3 runs 15 residues. Germline V gene data show CDR1 as MNHNS and CDR2 as SASEGT. Between the trimmed V and J ends, which lost 4 bases and 2 bases, there was a span of 12 bases. CDR3 DNA sequence: TGTGCCAGCAGTGGCCACAGGGAAGGCAATCAGCCCCAGCATTTT. Its translation: CASSGHREGNQPQHF.

The CDR3 DNA sequence: TGTGCCTGGACCCGAGAAACTGAGCAGTTCTTC. Its protein is CAWTRETEQFF. V gene TRBV30 combines with J gene TRBJ2-1; D ambiguous. The V end was cut by 4 bases, the J end by 9 bases, with 10 bases between. The V gene's germline CDR1 is GTSNPN and CDR2 SVGIG (reference sequence). The CDR3 has 11 amino acids.

The rearrangement uses TRBV7-9 and TRBJ1-3, with 7 bases aligning to TRBD1. The CDR3 is made up of 15 amino acids. J gave up 5 bases and V 8 bases, and 12 bases lay outside the gene matches. Per the germline V gene, CDR1 is SEHNR and CDR2 is FQNEAQ (reference sequence). Here the CDR3 DNA reads TGTGCCAGCTTTTTGGAAGGGACAGAAAGAAACACCATATATTTT. Translated, it gives CASFLEGTERNTIYF.

The chain's CDR3 is CASSEVAGTDTQYF. In nucleotides, the CDR3 is TGCGCCAGCAGTGAGGTAGCGGGCACAGATACGCAGTATTTT. The chain is built from TRBV10-1 and TRBJ2-3; D perhaps matches TRBD2 (6 bases). The CDR3 totals 14 residues. V shed 2 bases and J shed 1 base, with 7 bases lying between them. CDR1 is WNHNN, CDR2 SYGVQD, per germline (reference sequence).

This chain links TRBV7-9 with TRBJ1-2, with TRBD1 identical over 9 bases. This CDR3 is 14 amino acids long. V gave up 5 bases and J gave up 4 bases; unmatched junction bases: 5. Germline V gene sequence: CDR1 SEHNR, CDR2 FQNEAQ (reference sequence). The DNA of the CDR3 is TGTGCCAGCAGCAGGGACAGGGTGGCCTATGGCTACACCTTC. It codes for CASSRDRVAYGYTF.

Points on this clone: One end of the junction varies from germline; a read error may be responsible. The chain is built from TRBV4-1 and TRBJ1-1; 8 nucleotides match TRBD1. In germline, CDR1 is MGHRA, CDR2 YSYEKL. This CDR3 spans 16 amino acids. CDR3 bases: TGCGCCAGCACCCAAACCGGGGACAGGCAGAACACTGAAGCTTTCTTT. Translating gives CASTQTGDRQNTEAFF.

This clone was picked up one time. The chain links TRBV6-1 to TRBJ1-5, with TRBD1 matching 9 bases. Trimming cost V 8 bases and J 5 bases; bases outside gene matches: 7. The CDR3 contains 14 residues. Germline V gene lookup returns CDR1 MNHNS and CDR2 SASEGT. CDR3 sequence (DNA): TGTGCCAGCGCCCGGGACAGGGCTTATCAGCCCCAGCATTTT. The encoded protein is CASARDRAYQPQHF.

The gene calls are TRBV9 and TRBJ1-2; the D is unclear. There are 14 residues in the CDR3. Per germline, CDR1 SGDLS and CDR2 YYNGEE. V was pared by 4 bases and J by 1 base, with 11 bases between. CDR3 protein: CASSLTGGNYGYTF. For the CDR3, the DNA is TGTGCCAGCAGCTTAACGGGAGGTAACTATGGCTACACCTTC.

The CDR3, as DNA: TGTGCCAGCAGTACCGGGACTGTTTCGAGCGAGCAGTACTTC. This encodes CASSTGTVSSEQYF. V and J are TRBV6-6 and TRBJ2-7, with TRBD2 as a possible D gene (6 bases). The germline V gene has CDR1 MNHNY and CDR2 SVGAGI (reference sequence). V was shortened by 5 bases and J by 6 bases, with 17 bases between the two germline ends. This CDR3 has 14 residues.

This sequence joins TRBV4-2 and TRBJ2-1, with 8 bases lining up with TRBD2. The CDR3 is made up of 17 amino acids. The germline CDR1 and CDR2 sequences are LGHNA and YNFKEQ. The ends lost 0 bases at V and 2 bases at J; junction bases unmatched: 6. CDR3: CASSQDMGSGTYNEQFF. CDR3 coding DNA: TGTGCCAGCAGCCAAGATATGGGTAGCGGGACCTACAATGAGCAGTTCTTC.

V gene TRBV28 combines with J gene TRBJ1-1; D is unclear. The CDR3 spans 14 residues. Germline CDR1 and CDR2: MDHEN and SYDVKM. The ends were cut back, 8 bases at V and 4 bases at J, with 17 bases in the middle. CDR3 residues: CASGVLVGGTEAFF. For the CDR3, the DNA is TGTGCCAGCGGTGTTCTCGTTGGAGGCACTGAAGCTTTCTTT.

The rearrangement links TRBV6-6 to TRBJ1-2; a possible D gene is TRBD1 (6 bases). In germline, CDR1 is MNHNY, CDR2 SVGAGI (reference sequence). The V and J ends lost 8 bases and 4 bases respectively, with 11 bases between them. CDR3 size: 12 residues. This CDR3 is CASVSGVYGYTF. DNA of the CDR3: TGTGCCAGCGTCTCAGGGGTCTATGGCTACACCTTC.

The chain links TRBV6-1 to TRBJ1-2, with 12 bases lining up with TRBD1. J gave up 6 bases and V 3 bases, and 11 bases lay outside the gene matches. The germline gives CDR1 MNHNS, CDR2 SASEGT. The CDR3 extends over 17 amino acids. CDR3 DNA: TGTGCCAGCAGTGAGCCCGGGACAGGGGGCCCCCTGGATGGCTACACCTTC. Translated: CASSEPGTGGPLDGYTF.

V and J are TRBV2 and TRBJ1-6; D unresolved. CDR3 length: 16 residues. V gave up 4 bases and J gave up 9 bases, with 19 bases separating them. The germline V gene encodes CDR1 SNHLY and CDR2 FYNNEI. Here the CDR3 reads CASSGAGNADSSPLHF. For the CDR3, the DNA is TGTGCCAGCAGTGGGGCGGGAAACGCCGATAGTTCACCCCTCCACTTT.

The CDR3 reads CASSGGGPETQYF. As DNA, the CDR3 is TGTGCCAGCAGCGGAGGAGGGCCGGAGACCCAGTACTTC. The V gene is TRBV7-2, the J gene TRBJ2-5; D possibly corresponds to TRBD2 (6 bases). The germline CDR1 and CDR2 sequences are SGHTA and FQGNSA. V was clipped by 5 bases and J by 5 bases, with 12 bases between them. CDR3 length: 13 residues.

The chain links TRBV7-2 to TRBJ2-1, with 11 bases identical to TRBD2. Germline V gives CDR1 SGHTA, CDR2 FQGNSA. The CDR3 spans 16 residues. V shed 2 bases and J 4 bases; nucleotides not matched to a gene: 4. In DNA, the CDR3 is TGTGCCAGCAGCTTACGCGGGACTAGCGGATACAATGAGCAGTTCTTC. This encodes CASSLRGTSGYNEQFF.

The chain couples TRBV28 to TRBJ1-6; no definite D call. Germline CDR1 MDHEN, CDR2 SYDVKM. This CDR3 has 15 amino acids. V was cut by 3 bases and J by 3 bases, with 9 bases left in between. The CDR3 sequence is CASSFYQNYNSPLHF. For the CDR3, the DNA is TGTGCCAGCAGTTTTTATCAGAACTATAATTCACCCCTCCACTTT.

The genes are TRBV10-1 and TRBJ2-5, with 10 bases matching TRBD1. Germline CDR1 reads WNHNN; CDR2 reads SYGVQD (reference sequence). The CDR3 is 15 amino acids. The ends lost 2 bases at V and 5 bases at J; junction bases unmatched: 5. In DNA, the CDR3 is TGCGCCAGCAGTGAGCGTGACAGGGGGCTGGAGACCCAGTACTTC. Translation: CASSERDRGLETQYF.

The J gene is TRBJ2-1, the V gene TRBV7-2; the match to TRBD2 covers 13 bases. The V and J ends lost 6 bases and 7 bases, in that order; junction bases with no gene match: 3. Germline values: CDR1 SGHTA, CDR2 FQGNSA. The CDR3 is 14 residues long. The CDR3 nucleotides read TGTGCCAGCAGTCGGACTAGCGGGAGAAATGAGCAGTTCTTC. This encodes CASSRTSGRNEQFF.

This chain connects TRBV11-3 to TRBJ1-1; weak D call: TRBD1 (6 bases). The CDR3 is 16 residues long. V lost 2 bases and J 1 base, leaving 14 bases between the germline ends. From germline, CDR1 is SGHNT and CDR2 YENEEA. The CDR3 sequence: CASSLYPGHPNTEAFF. The DNA for the CDR3 is TGTGCCAGCAGCTTATACCCGGGACACCCGAACACTGAAGCTTTCTTT.

The chain couples TRBV4-1 to TRBJ1-1; tentatively, D is TRBD1 (5 bases). The ends were cut back, 0 bases at V and 11 bases at J, with 16 bases in the middle. This CDR3 contains 14 residues. Per the germline V gene, CDR1 is MGHRA and CDR2 is YSYEKL. The CDR3 region has the DNA TGCGCCAGCAGCCAAGATAGTACAGGTCTAAGGGCTTTCTTT. Amino acids: CASSQDSTGLRAFF.

The chain combines TRBV18 with TRBJ1-2; D is uncertain. The CDR3 has 15 residues. The germline gives CDR1 KGHSH, CDR2 LQKENI. Trimming removed 3 bases at V and 4 bases at J, with 15 bases between. The CDR3 spells CASSPIKGEVYGYTF. The CDR3 DNA reads TGTGCCAGCTCACCTATCAAGGGAGAGGTCTATGGCTACACCTTC.

This chain links TRBV4-2 with TRBJ2-7, with TRBD2 as a possible D gene (6 bases). The CDR3 is made up of 14 amino acids. Trimming pared 4 bases from V and 4 bases from J, leaving 14 bases between. In germline, CDR1 is LGHNA, CDR2 YNFKEQ. The CDR3 is CASSPRDSGYEQYF. In DNA form, the CDR3 reads TGTGCCAGCAGCCCCCGGGACTCCGGATACGAGCAGTACTTC.

This chain uses TRBV5-4 with TRBJ1-2, with 7 bases lining up with TRBD1. Per germline, CDR1 SGHNT and CDR2 YYREEE (reference sequence). There are 15 residues in the CDR3. The junction had 10 bases not matched to a gene; V was cut back by 4 bases and J by 4 bases. CDR3 in amino acids: CASSDARTGRYGYTF. The CDR3 DNA sequence: TGTGCCAGCAGCGACGCGAGGACAGGCCGCTATGGCTACACCTTC.

V gene TRBV2 combines with J gene TRBJ1-4, with 9 bases that match TRBD1. With 5 bases clipped from V and 8 bases from J, the junction kept 12 bases outside the gene matches. CDR3 length: 16 residues. Germline V gene data show CDR1 as SNHLY and CDR2 as FYNNEI. The CDR3 is CASSSITGGSYEKLFF. The CDR3 DNA sequence: TGTGCCAGCAGTTCAATTACAGGGGGCTCGTACGAAAAACTGTTTTTT.

This chain uses TRBV19 with TRBJ1-2; 9 positions agree with TRBD1. V dropped 6 bases and J dropped 10; count of bases not matched to a gene: 12. Germline values: CDR1 LNHDA, CDR2 SQIVND (reference sequence). CDR3 length: 14 amino acids. The CDR3 here is CASRLTGTGRTYTF. CDR3 DNA: TGTGCCAGTAGACTAACCGGGACAGGGAGAACCTACACCTTC.